This TCR beta chain was sequenced in a study of blood T cells in healthy people across ages (dated by TCRdb to between 2014 and 2017). Regarding the study in general: Template switching captured roughly one uniquely barcoded TCR beta cDNA molecule per two T cells in model experiments. Age-related changes in TCR beta repertoire diversity were measured in the study by deep sequencing normalized with unique cDNA molecular identifiers. Donors were grouped into four age groups: young (average about 15 years), middle-aged (over 35), aged (62) and long-lived (around 80). For two donors (one aged 18 to 29 and one aged 80 or older), the study analyzed two additional independent replicas of 1 million unique cDNA reads from the same blood draw. To avoid experimental bias, donors of different ages were randomly spread across the sequencing lanes. Results and caveats for the whole study, not just this receptor: Total diversity estimates from one million sequenced T cells were considered lower bounds and underestimates. As age increased, observed TCR beta diversity per million T cells dropped in a roughly linear way, and a significant reduction was already evident by age about 36. The long-lived group showed more naive CD4+ T cells, fewer expanded clones and increased TCR diversity than the aged group, suggesting age selection. Since profiling was done on bulk unsorted PBMCs, naive and antigen-experienced compartments could not be conclusively compared. Because donor CMV infection status was unknown, age-related changes in expanded clonotypes were potentially confounded. The percentage of naive T cells measured by flow cytometry correlated strongly with observed TCR beta diversity.

As regards this clonotype: It lacks a known antigen. Qualities for individual bases were not recorded, and no much larger clone is one base off.

Library creation used 5' RACE. The sequencer listed for this sample is Illumina HiSeq 2500. A second PCR of roughly 7 to 11 cycles was performed with a sample-barcoded 5' primer and a J-beta primer mix. A template-switch 5' adaptor carrying 12 random nucleotides introduced a unique molecular identifier onto each TCR beta cDNA molecule. Each sample yielded at least 3 million CDR3-containing paired-end reads. First-strand cDNA was synthesized from all RNA with the Mint cDNA synthesis kit, primed by a TRBC-specific oligonucleotide. Following uracil-DNA glycosylase treatment, a first 18-cycle PCR with universal primers M1SS and BC2_uni_R was performed on all cDNA. In the authors' own workflow: For normalization, 1 million high-quality reads were randomly selected from each sample, with every read carrying a distinct molecular identifier. Instead of being binned into consensus sequences, reads that shared molecular identifiers were thrown out. MiTCR, run with a Q25 quality threshold and the strictest error-elimination algorithm, handled CDR3 identification, clonotype clustering and error correction. A nonparametric unseen species model with Euler transformation was used to estimate lower-bound total TCR beta diversity. TCRdb reprocessed the public reads (quality trimming at Q25 with fastp, clone calling with MiXCR) and kept in-frame beta chains. Here each entry gathers all rows of one CDR3 protein and keeps the most common genes and DNA. These V and J calls derive from TCRdb rather than the authors' analysis. The sample yields about 640,000 distinct CDR3 sequences; about 53% were counted once. The leading ten clones occupy over 30% of the sample.

The roughly 39 donors, aged about 6 to 100 years, were systemically healthy Caucasian individuals from Russia. About 10 milliliters of peripheral blood were drawn from each donor into EDTA-treated Vacutainer tubes. PBMCs were isolated by Ficoll-Paque density-gradient centrifugation, with at least 6.5 million obtained per sample. Total RNA was extracted from PBMCs with Trizol reagent, with at least 5 micrograms obtained per sample. The percentages of naive CD45RAhigh/CD27high T cells were determined by flow cytometry on a PBMC aliquot from every donor. Sequences SGHTA (CDR1) and FQGNSA (CDR2) are obtained from the germline V gene. The CDR3 numbers 16 residues from cysteine through phenylalanine. CDR3 DNA is the only sequence kept; it has 48 bases, read in frame from the first base.

The sample comprised blood. The TCR was taken from a man aged 60 to 75 in good health. The chain was built from TRBV7-2 and TRBJ2-1, with the D call tentatively TRBD1 or TRBD2, each fitting 5 bases. Near its end, the DNA agrees better with TRBJ2-7, so the J call may be wrong. The DNA reads as follows: TGTGCCAGCAGCTTGGGACGGGGTTCCTCATACAATGAGCAGTACTTC. Its protein reads: CASSLGRGSSYNEQYF.